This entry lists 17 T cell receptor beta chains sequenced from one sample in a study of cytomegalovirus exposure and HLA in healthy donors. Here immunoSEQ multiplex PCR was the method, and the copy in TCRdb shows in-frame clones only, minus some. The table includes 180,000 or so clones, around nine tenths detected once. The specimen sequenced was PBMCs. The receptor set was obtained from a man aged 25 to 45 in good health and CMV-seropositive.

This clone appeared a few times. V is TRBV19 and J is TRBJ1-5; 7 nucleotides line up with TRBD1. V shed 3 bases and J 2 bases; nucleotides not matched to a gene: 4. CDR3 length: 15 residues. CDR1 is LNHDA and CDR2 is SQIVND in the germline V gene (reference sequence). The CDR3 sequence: CASSIGQVGNQPQHF. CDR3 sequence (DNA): TGTGCCAGTAGTATTGGACAGGTTGGCAATCAGCCCCAGCATTTT.

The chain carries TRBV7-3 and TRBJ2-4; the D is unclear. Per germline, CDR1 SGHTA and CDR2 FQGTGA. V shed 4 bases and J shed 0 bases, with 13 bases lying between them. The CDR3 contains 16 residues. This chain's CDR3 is CASSSGSELAKNIQYF. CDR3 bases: TGTGCCAGCAGCTCAGGATCGGAGTTAGCCAAAAACATTCAGTACTTC.

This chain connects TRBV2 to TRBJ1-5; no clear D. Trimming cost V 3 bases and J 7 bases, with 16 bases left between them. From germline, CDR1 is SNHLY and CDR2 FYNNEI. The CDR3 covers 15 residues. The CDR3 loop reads CASSDGPLAGQPQHF. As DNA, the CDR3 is TGTGCCAGCAGTGATGGGCCCCTTGCAGGACAGCCCCAGCATTTT.

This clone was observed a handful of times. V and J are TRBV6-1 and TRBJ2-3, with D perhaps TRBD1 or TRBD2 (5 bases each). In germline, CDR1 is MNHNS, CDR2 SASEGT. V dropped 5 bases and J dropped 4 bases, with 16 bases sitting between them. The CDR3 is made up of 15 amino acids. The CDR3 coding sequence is TGTGCCAGCAGTCCCACTAGGGTGGGGGCAGATACGCAGTATTTT. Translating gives CASSPTRVGADTQYF.

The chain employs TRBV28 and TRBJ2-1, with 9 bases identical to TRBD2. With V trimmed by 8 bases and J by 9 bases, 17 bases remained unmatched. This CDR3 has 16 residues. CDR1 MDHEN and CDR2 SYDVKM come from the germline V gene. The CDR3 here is CASLPAAGGVSVEQFF. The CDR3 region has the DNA TGTGCCAGCCTCCCTGCGGCGGGAGGGGTTAGTGTTGAGCAGTTCTTC.

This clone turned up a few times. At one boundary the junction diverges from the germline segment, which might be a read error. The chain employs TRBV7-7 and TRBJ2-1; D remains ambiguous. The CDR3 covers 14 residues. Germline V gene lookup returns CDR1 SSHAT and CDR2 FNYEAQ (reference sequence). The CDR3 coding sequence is TGTGCTAGCAGCAACCGGGTCCAATCCAATGAGCAGTTCTTC. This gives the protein CASSNRVQSNEQFF.

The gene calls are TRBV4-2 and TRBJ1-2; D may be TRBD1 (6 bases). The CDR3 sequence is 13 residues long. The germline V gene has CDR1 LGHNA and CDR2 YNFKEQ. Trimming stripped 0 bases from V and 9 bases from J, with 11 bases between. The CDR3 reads CASSQERGGRYTF. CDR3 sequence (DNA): TGTGCCAGCAGCCAAGAGAGGGGGGGACGCTACACCTTC.

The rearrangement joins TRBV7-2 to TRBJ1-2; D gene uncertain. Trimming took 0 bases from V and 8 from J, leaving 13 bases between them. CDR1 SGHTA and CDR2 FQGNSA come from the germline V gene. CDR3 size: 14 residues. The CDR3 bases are TGTGCCAGCAGCTTAGCGCTGTCAGGAAGCGGCTACACCTTC. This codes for CASSLALSGSGYTF. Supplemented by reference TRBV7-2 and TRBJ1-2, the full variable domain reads GAGVSQSPSNKVTEKGKDVELRCDPISGHTALYWYRQSLGQGLEFLIYFQGNSAPDKSGLPSDRFSAERTGGSVSTLTIQRTQQEDSAVYLCASSLALSGSGYTFGSGTRLTVV.

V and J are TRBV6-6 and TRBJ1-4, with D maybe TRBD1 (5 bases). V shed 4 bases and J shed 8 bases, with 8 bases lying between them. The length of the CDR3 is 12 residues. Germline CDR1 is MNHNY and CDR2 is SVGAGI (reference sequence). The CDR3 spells CASSLGGEKLFF. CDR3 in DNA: TGTGCCAGCAGTTTGGGGGGAGAAAAACTGTTTTTT.

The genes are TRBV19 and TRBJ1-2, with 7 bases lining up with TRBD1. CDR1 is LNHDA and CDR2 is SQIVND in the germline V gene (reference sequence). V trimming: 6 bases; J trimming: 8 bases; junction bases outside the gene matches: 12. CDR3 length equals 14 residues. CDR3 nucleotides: TGTGCCAGTAGGCCTGCTATAGGGGGCCGCGGCTACACCTTC. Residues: CASRPAIGGRGYTF.

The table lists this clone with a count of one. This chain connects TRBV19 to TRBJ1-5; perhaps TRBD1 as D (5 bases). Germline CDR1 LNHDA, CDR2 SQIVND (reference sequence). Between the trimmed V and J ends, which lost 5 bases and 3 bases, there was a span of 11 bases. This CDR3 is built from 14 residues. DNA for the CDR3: TGTGCCAGTAGTGGGACGGGATACAATCAGCCCCAGCATTTT. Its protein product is CASSGTGYNQPQHF.

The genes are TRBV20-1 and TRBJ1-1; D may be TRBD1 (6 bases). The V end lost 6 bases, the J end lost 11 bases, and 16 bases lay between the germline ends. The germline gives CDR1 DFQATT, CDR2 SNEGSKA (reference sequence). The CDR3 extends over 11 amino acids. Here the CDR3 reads CSALRQGTAFF. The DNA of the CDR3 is TGCAGTGCGCTACGTCAGGGGACCGCTTTCTTT.

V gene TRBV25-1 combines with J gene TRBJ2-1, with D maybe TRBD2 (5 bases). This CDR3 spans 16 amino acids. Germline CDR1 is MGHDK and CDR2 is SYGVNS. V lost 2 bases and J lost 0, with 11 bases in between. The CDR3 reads CASSEEAASSYNEQFF. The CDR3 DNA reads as TGTGCCAGCAGTGAAGAAGCGGCGAGCTCCTACAATGAGCAGTTCTTC.

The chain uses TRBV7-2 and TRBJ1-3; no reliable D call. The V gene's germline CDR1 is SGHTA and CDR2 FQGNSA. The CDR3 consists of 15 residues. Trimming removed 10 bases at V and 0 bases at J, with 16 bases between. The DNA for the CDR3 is TGTGCCACCGCTGGACGTCTTACCTCTGGAAACACCATATATTTT. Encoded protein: CATAGRLTSGNTIYF. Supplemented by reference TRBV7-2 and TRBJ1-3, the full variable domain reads GAGVSQSPSNKVTEKGKDVELRCDPISGHTALYWYRQSLGQGLEFLIYFQGNSAPDKSGLPSDRFSAERTGGSVSTLTIQRTQQEDSAVYLCATAGRLTSGNTIYFGEGSWLTVV.

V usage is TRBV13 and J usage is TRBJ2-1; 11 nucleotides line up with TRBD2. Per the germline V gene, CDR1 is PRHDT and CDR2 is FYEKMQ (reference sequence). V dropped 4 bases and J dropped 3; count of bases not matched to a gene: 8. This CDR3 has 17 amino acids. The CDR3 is CASSSRLAGSHYNEQFF. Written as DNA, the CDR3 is TGTGCCAGCAGCTCTAGACTAGCGGGGAGCCACTACAATGAGCAGTTCTTC. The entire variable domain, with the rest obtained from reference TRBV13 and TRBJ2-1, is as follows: AAGVIQSPRHLIKEKRETATLKCYPIPRHDTVYWYQQGPGQDPQFLISFYEKMQSDKGSIPDRFSAQQFSDYHSELNMSSLELGDSALYFCASSSRLAGSHYNEQFFGPGTRLTVL.

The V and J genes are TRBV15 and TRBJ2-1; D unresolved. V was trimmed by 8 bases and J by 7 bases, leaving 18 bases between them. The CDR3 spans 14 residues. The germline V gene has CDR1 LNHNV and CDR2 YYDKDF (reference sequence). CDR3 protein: CATQQDPAGNEQFF. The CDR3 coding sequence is TGTGCCACCCAACAAGACCCGGCCGGGAATGAGCAGTTCTTC.

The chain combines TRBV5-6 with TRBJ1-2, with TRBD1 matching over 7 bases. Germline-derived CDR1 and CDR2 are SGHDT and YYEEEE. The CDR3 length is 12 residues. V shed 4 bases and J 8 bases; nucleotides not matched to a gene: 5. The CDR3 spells CASSVTGFGYTF. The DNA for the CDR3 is TGTGCCAGCAGCGTGACAGGGTTCGGCTACACCTTC.